The sequence of this T cell receptor (beta chain) was determined in a study of human T cells and chemical hapten exposure. In the study overall: TCR yields per sample varied mostly from small pooled library volume differences. Overall study results and limits: No shift was seen in TCRs above 1 in 1000 frequency with DPC sensitization.

This clonotype was seen repeatedly, ten times or more. The target antigen is unknown. At one of its ends the junction is not consistent with the germline gene, which may arise from a read error. One entry per CDR3 protein, called by TCRdb with MiXCR from the RACE reads. The repertoire holds roughly 75,000 distinct CDR3 sequences, with approximately 8.1% as singletons. Time point here: healthy volunteer bleed at 6 weeks. Unfractionated whole blood yielded total RNA. Germline CDR1 reads LGHDT; CDR2 reads YNNKEL (reference sequence). This CDR3 comprises 11 residues. This TCR derives from a female donor in good health. Some clones in this sample may be carry-over from other donors' samples. The sample comprised whole blood. The chain recombines TRBV3-1 with TRBJ1-2; a possible D gene is TRBD1 (6 bases). The CDR3 loop reads CASSQGTAKTF. In DNA form, the CDR3 reads TGTGCCAGCAGCCAAGGGACAGCCAAAACTTTC.